This T cell receptor (beta chain) was obtained from a study of T cells after yellow fever vaccination. Background on the study: Fractions of low cell number were prepared using SMART-Seq v4 Ultra Low Input. Points from the study as a whole: Post-booster repertoires again held most primary-vaccination clones (approximately 96% CD4, roughly 90% CD8).

As TCR cDNA was made by 5'RACE template switching, a universal primer site and UMIs were added. A single record per CDR3 protein comes from TCRdb applying MiXCR to the 5' RACE reads. The sample yields about 550,000 distinct CDR3 sequences, about 19% seen once. Note on this clonotype: Its antigen is as yet unknown.

The CDR3 length is 15 residues. The J segment lost 5 bases and the V segment lost 4 bases, leaving 12 bases of the junction unmatched. Germline CDR1 is SQVTM and CDR2 is ANQGSEA. The source is a man younger than 40 who received the YFV17D yellow fever vaccine. The sample here was PBMCs, taken 15 days after the yellow fever booster vaccination. The chain joins TRBV29-1 to TRBJ1-1; 8 bases are a match to TRBD1. The CDR3 loop reads CSVARTGSRLTEAFF. CDR3 DNA: TGCAGCGTTGCGCGGACAGGGAGTCGACTGACTGAAGCTTTCTTT.